The 9 T cell receptor beta chains below all came from one sample that was sequenced in a study of CD8+ T cells in alopecia areata. Extracted RNA was reverse transcribed, and the resulting cDNA served as sequencing template. Repertoires were generated with immunoSEQ multiplex PCR, while TCRdb's copy carries only in-frame clones and drops some. The data show tens of thousands of clones, approximately 60% seen once. The specimen comprised CD8+ T cells sorted from blood, sampled at week 0. The source of these receptors is a human donor with alopecia areata.

V and J are TRBV27 and TRBJ2-7; D is undetermined. CDR3 length equals 11 residues. The V end was cut by 8 bases, the J end by 0 bases, with 5 bases between. Germline loops: CDR1 MNHEY, CDR2 SMNVEV (reference sequence). DNA of the CDR3: TGTGCCAGCTACTCCTCCTACGAGCAGTACTTC. Translating gives CASYSSYEQYF.

This clone appeared a few times. V usage is TRBV5-5 and J usage is TRBJ1-1; D call uncertain. Trimming shortened V by 0 bases and J by 11 bases, and 11 bases separated the two germline ends. Germline CDR1 reads SGHKS; CDR2 reads YYEKEE (reference sequence). The CDR3 sequence is 12 residues long. The CDR3 is CASSLESAEAFF. CDR3 coding DNA: TGTGCCAGCAGCTTGGAATCTGCGGAGGCTTTCTTT.

The chain combines TRBV7-9 with TRBJ2-7; D is unclear. Germline CDR1 is SEHNR and CDR2 is FQNEAQ (reference sequence). The CDR3 is 15 residues long. The V end lost 5 bases, the J end lost 2 bases, and 16 bases lay between the germline ends. The CDR3 DNA is TGTGCCAGCAGCCCCCCGGTTGGATTAGCCTACGAGCAGTACTTC. Encoded protein: CASSPPVGLAYEQYF.

The sample holds a few counts of this clone. CDR3 amino acids: CASIQGTSPFRPEQYF. DNA for the CDR3: TGTGCCAGCATCCAGGGAACTAGCCCCTTTCGACCGGAGCAGTACTTC. This chain connects TRBV28 to TRBJ2-7, with D tentatively TRBD2 (6 bases). There are 16 residues in the CDR3. Germline V gene sequence: CDR1 MDHEN, CDR2 SYDVKM. V lost 7 bases and J lost 7, with 26 bases in between.

The chain employs TRBV25-1 and TRBJ2-1; TRBD1 agrees at 9 bases. From germline, CDR1 is MGHDK and CDR2 SYGVNS. This CDR3 contains 15 residues. Trimming removed 1 base from V and 5 bases from J; junction bases left unmatched: 3. The DNA for the CDR3 is TGTGCCAGCAGTGAATCAAGACAGGGGGACAATGAGCAGTTCTTC. Translated: CASSESRQGDNEQFF. Full variable domain (outside the CDR3, taken from reference TRBV25-1 and TRBJ2-1): EADIYQTPRYLVIGTGKKITLECSQTMGHDKMYWYQQDPGMELHLIHYSYGVNSTEKGDLSSESTVSRIRTEHFPLTLESARPSHTSQYLCASSESRQGDNEQFFGPGTRLTVL.

This clone was detected many times. The chain links TRBV4-1 to TRBJ2-7; 9 nucleotides match TRBD1. The CDR3 length is 15 residues. Germline assignment: CDR1 MGHRA and CDR2 YSYEKL. With V trimmed by 4 bases and J by 0 bases, 4 bases remained unmatched. CDR3 coding DNA: TGCGCCAGCAGCCCTGTGACAGGGGGCTCCTACGAGCAGTACTTC. This codes for CASSPVTGGSYEQYF.

The CDR3 reads CSAREPYGYTF. Written as DNA, the CDR3 is TGCAGTGCTAGAGAACCCTATGGCTACACCTTC. This rearrangement joins TRBV20-1 to TRBJ1-2; D not certain. Germline V gives CDR1 DFQATT, CDR2 SNEGSKA (reference sequence). This CDR3 spans 11 amino acids. V was shortened by 0 bases and J by 4 bases, with 3 bases between the two germline ends.

CDR3 protein: CASSLISGPTGELFF. CDR3 nucleotide sequence: TGTGCCAGCAGCTTGATAAGTGGACCCACCGGGGAGCTGTTTTTT. The rearrangement links TRBV5-6 to TRBJ2-2, with D unclear. The CDR3 loop spans 15 amino acids. Per germline, CDR1 SGHDT and CDR2 YYEEEE. V was clipped by 1 base and J by 4 bases, with 11 bases between them.

Here the CDR3 reads CASRTGSGYTF. Here the CDR3 DNA reads TGTGCCAGTAGGACAGGGAGCGGCTACACCTTC. The V and J genes are TRBV19 and TRBJ1-2; TRBD1 aligns across 7 bases. Germline-derived CDR1 and CDR2 are LNHDA and SQIVND (reference sequence). Trimming took 6 bases from V and 8 from J; bases not matched to a gene: 3. The CDR3 is 11 amino acids. The full variable domain, with the rest looked up from reference TRBV19 and TRBJ1-2, is DGGITQSPKYLFRKEGQNVTLSCEQNLNHDAMYWYRQDPGQGLRLIYYSQIVNDFQKGDIAEGYSVSREKKESFPLTVTSAQKNPTAFYLCASRTGSGYTFGSGTRLTVV.